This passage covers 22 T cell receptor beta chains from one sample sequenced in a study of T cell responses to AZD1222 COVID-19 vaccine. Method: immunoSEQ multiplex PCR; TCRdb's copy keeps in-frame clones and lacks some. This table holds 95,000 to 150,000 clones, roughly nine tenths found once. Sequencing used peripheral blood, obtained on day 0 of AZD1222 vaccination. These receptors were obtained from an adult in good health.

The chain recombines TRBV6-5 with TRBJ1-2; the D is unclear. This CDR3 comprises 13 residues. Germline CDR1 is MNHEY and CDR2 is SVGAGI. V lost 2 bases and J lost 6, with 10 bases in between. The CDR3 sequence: CASSYAGGDGYTF. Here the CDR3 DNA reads TGTGCCAGCAGTTACGCGGGTGGGGATGGCTACACCTTC.

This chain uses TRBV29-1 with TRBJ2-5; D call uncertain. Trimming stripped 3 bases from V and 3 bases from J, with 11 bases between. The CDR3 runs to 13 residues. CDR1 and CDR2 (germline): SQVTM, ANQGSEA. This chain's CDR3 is CSVDFTTKETQYF. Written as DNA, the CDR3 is TGCAGCGTTGATTTTACGACCAAAGAGACCCAGTACTTC.

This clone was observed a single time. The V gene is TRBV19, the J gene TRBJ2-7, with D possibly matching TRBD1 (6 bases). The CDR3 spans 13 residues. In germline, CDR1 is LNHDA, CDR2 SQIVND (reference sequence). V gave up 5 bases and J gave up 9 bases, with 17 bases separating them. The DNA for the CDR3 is TGTGCCAGTAGTTCCGGGGACATCATACGGCAGTACTTC. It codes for CASSSGDIIRQYF.

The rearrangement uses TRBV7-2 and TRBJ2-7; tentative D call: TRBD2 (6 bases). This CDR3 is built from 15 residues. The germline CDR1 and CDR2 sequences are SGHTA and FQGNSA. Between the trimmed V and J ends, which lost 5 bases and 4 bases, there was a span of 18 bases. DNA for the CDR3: TGTGCCAGCAGCATTTCATGGGACTCGGTTTACGAGCAGTACTTC. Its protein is CASSISWDSVYEQYF.

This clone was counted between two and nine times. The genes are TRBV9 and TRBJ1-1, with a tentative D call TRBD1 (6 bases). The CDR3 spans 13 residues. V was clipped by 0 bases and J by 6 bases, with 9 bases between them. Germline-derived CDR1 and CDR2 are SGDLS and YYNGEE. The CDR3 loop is CASSVGRGPEAFF. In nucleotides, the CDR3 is TGTGCCAGCAGCGTAGGGCGGGGGCCTGAAGCTTTCTTT.

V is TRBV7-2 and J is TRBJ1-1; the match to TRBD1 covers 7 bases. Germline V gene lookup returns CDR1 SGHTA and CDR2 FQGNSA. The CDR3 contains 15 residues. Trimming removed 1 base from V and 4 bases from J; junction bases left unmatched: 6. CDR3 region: CASSLGVGDSTEAFF. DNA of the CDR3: TGTGCCAGCAGCTTAGGGGTTGGGGACAGCACTGAAGCTTTCTTT.

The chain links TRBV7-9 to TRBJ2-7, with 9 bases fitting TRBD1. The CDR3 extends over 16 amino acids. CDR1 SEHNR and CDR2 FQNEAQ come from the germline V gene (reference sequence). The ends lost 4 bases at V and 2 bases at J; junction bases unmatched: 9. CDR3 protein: CASSSSSGTGTYEQYF. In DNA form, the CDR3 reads TGTGCCAGCAGCTCATCCTCCGGGACAGGGACCTACGAGCAGTACTTC. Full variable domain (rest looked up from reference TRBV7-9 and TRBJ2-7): DTGVSQNPRHKITKRGQNVTFRCDPISEHNRLYWYRQTLGQGPEFLTYFQNEAQLEKSRLLSDRFSAERPKGSFSTLEIQRTEQGDSAMYLCASSSSSGTGTYEQYFGPGTRLTVT.

The CDR3: CASSVDSGQGYEQYF. The CDR3 DNA reads TGTGCCAGCAGCGTAGACTCGGGACAGGGCTACGAGCAGTACTTC. The chain joins TRBV5-5 to TRBJ2-7; TRBD1 matches at 9 bases. Germline CDR1 is SGHKS and CDR2 is YYEKEE (reference sequence). The CDR3 sequence is 15 residues long. J was trimmed by 3 bases and V by 4 bases; bases with no gene match: 8.

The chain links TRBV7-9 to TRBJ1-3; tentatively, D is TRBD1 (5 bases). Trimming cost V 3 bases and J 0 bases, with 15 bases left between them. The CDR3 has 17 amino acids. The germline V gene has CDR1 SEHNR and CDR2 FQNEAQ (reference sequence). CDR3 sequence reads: CASSFRRTIPSGNTIYF. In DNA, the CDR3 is TGTGCCAGCAGCTTTCGACGGACAATTCCCTCTGGAAACACCATATATTTT.

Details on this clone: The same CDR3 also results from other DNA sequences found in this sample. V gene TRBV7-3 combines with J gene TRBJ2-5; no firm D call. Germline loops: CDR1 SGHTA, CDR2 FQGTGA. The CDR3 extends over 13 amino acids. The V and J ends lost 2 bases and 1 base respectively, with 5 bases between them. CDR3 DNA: TGTGCCAGCAGCTTACGGTTCCAAGAGACCCAGTACTTC. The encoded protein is CASSLRFQETQYF.

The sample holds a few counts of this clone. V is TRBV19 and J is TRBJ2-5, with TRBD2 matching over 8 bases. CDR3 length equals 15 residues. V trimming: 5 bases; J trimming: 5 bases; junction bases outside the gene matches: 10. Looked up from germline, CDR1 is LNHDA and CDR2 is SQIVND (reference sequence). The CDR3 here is CASSVGGGLRETQYF. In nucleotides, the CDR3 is TGTGCCAGTAGTGTCGGGGGGGGCCTTAGGGAGACCCAGTACTTC.

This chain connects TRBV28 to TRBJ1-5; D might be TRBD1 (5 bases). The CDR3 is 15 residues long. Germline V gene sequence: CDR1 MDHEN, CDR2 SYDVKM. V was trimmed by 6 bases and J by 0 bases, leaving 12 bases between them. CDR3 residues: CASSPRVPSNQPQHF. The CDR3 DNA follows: TGTGCCAGCAGCCCCAGGGTTCCTAGCAATCAGCCCCAGCATTTT.

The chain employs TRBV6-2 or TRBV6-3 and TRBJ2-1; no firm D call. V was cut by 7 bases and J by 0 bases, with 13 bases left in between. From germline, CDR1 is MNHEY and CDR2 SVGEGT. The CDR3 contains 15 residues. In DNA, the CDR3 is TGTGCCAGCACCCCTTACTGGACCTCCTACAATGAGCAGTTCTTC. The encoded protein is CASTPYWTSYNEQFF.

CDR3: CASSQAPTMNTEAFF. As DNA, the CDR3 is TGCGCCAGCAGCCAGGCCCCCACCATGAACACTGAAGCTTTCTTT. This chain links TRBV4-3 with TRBJ1-1, with D uncertain. The length of the CDR3 is 15 residues. With 3 bases removed from V and 0 bases from J, the gap between germline ends came to 11 bases. Germline V gene lookup returns CDR1 LGHNA and CDR2 YSLEER.

CDR3 DNA sequence: TGTGCCAGCGGGACACCTATTAGCAATCAGCCCCAGCATTTT. It is translated as CASGTPISNQPQHF. The chain recombines TRBV28 with TRBJ1-5; the D gene is possibly TRBD1 (6 bases). The germline gives CDR1 MDHEN, CDR2 SYDVKM. This CDR3 has 14 residues. Trimming stripped 8 bases from V and 0 bases from J, with 11 bases between. Based on the CDR3 plus reference TRBV28 and TRBJ1-5, the full variable domain is DVKVTQSSRYLVKRTGEKVFLECVQDMDHENMFWYRQDPGLGLRLIYFSYDVKMKEKGDIPEGYSVSREKKERFSLILESASTNQTSMYLCASGTPISNQPQHFGDGTRLSIL.

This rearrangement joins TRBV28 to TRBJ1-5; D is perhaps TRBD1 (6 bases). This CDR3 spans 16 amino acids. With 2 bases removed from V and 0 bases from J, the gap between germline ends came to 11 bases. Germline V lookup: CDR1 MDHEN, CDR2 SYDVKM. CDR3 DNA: TGTGCCAGCAGTTTAAGACAGGTTTATAGCAATCAGCCCCAGCATTTT. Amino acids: CASSLRQVYSNQPQHF.

CDR3 loop: CASSEVRGSNYGYTF. CDR3 DNA sequence: TGTGCCAGCAGTGAAGTAAGGGGGTCTAACTATGGCTACACCTTC. The chain recombines TRBV6-1 with TRBJ1-2, with a possible D match to TRBD1 (6 bases). The V and J ends lost 1 base and 0 bases respectively, with 9 bases between them. CDR1 is MNHNS, CDR2 SASEGT, per germline. CDR3 length: 15 amino acids.

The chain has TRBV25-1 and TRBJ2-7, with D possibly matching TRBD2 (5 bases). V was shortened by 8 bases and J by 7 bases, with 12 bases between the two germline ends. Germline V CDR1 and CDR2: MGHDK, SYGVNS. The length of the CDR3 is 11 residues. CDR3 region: CASSRTGEQYF. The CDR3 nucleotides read TGTGCCAGCTCAAGGACGGGAGAGCAGTACTTC.

Here the CDR3 reads CASSLHPNWYSNQPQHF. The CDR3 nucleotides read TGTGCCAGCAGTCTTCACCCGAATTGGTATAGCAATCAGCCCCAGCATTTT. V usage is TRBV28 and J usage is TRBJ1-5; D gene unclear. Trimming pared 5 bases from V and 0 bases from J, leaving 17 bases between. Germline lookup yields CDR1 MDHEN and CDR2 SYDVKM. The CDR3 has 17 residues.

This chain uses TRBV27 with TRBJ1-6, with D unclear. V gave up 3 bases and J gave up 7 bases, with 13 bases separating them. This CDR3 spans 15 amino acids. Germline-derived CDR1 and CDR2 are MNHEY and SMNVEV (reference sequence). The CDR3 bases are TGTGCCAGCAGTTTGAGCCGGACTGGCAATTCACCCCTCCACTTT. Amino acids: CASSLSRTGNSPLHF.

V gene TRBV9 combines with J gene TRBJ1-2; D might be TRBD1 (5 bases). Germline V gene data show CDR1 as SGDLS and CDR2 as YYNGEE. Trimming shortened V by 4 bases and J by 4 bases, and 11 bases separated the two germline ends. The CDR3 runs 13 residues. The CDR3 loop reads CASSPGGGYGYTF. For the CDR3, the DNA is TGTGCCAGCAGCCCGGGGGGGGGCTATGGCTACACCTTC.

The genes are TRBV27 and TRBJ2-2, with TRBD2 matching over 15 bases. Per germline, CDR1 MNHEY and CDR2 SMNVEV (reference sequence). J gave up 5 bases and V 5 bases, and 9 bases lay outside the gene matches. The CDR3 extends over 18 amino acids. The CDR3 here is CASSPGLAGGPQTGELFF. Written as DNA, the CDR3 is TGTGCCAGCAGTCCGGGACTAGCGGGGGGACCCCAAACCGGGGAGCTGTTTTTT.